Shown below are 25 T cell receptor beta chains from a single sample sequenced in a study of T cell changes during pregnancy in multiple sclerosis. Sequencing used immunoSEQ multiplex PCR; TCRdb keeps in-frame clones, though not all of them. Of approximately 41,000 clones listed, around nine tenths are singletons. The sample in question was CD4+ T cells from peripheral blood mononuclear cells, obtained in the second trimester of pregnancy. Every receptor here comes from a female donor in good health, enrolled as a control in a pregnancy study.

Concerning this clone: The conserved closing phenylalanine or tryptophan is absent in this CDR3, likely reflecting a read error. This sequence joins TRBV5-6 and TRBJ2-7, with 7 bases identical to TRBD2. CDR3 length equals 13 residues. V was pared by 2 bases and J by 5 bases, with 4 bases of the junction left unmatched. Germline V CDR1 and CDR2: SGHDT, YYEEEE. CDR3 in DNA: TGTGCCAGCAGCTTCGGGGGGACCAACGAGCAGTACCTC. Translating gives CASSFGGTNEQYL.

V usage is TRBV2 and J usage is TRBJ2-7, with a tentative D call TRBD1 (5 bases). The V end was cut by 5 bases, the J end by 7 bases, with 15 bases between. Germline loops: CDR1 SNHLY, CDR2 FYNNEI. CDR3 length: 13 amino acids. The CDR3 DNA follows: TGTGCCAGCAGTACAGGTTTCTTCGGGGAGCAGTACTTC. This sequence encodes CASSTGFFGEQYF. Filled out from reference TRBV2 and TRBJ2-7, the complete variable domain reads EPEVTQTPSHQVTQMGQEVILRCVPISNHLYFYWYRQILGQKVEFLVSFYNNEISEKSEIFDDQFSVERPDGSNFTLKIRSTKLEDSAMYFCASSTGFFGEQYFGPGTRLTVT.

The V call is TRBV2, the J call TRBJ1-2, with D perhaps TRBD1 (6 bases). CDR3 size: 15 residues. Germline-derived CDR1 and CDR2 are SNHLY and FYNNEI. V gave up 5 bases and J gave up 2 bases, with 15 bases separating them. The CDR3 nucleotides are TGTGCCAGCAGTTCTGACAGGTTGAAAAACTATGGCTACACCTTC. As protein: CASSSDRLKNYGYTF.

The chain is built from TRBV7-9 and TRBJ1-2; D gene uncertain. Germline loops: CDR1 SEHNR, CDR2 FQNEAQ (reference sequence). V gave up 3 bases and J gave up 0 bases, with 5 bases separating them. The CDR3 is 13 residues long. The CDR3: CASSFDTNYGYTF. The CDR3 DNA follows: TGTGCCAGCAGCTTCGACACTAACTATGGCTACACCTTC. Filled out from reference TRBV7-9 and TRBJ1-2, the complete variable domain reads DTGVSQNPRHKITKRGQNVTFRCDPISEHNRLYWYRQTLGQGPEFLTYFQNEAQLEKSRLLSDRFSAERPKGSFSTLEIQRTEQGDSAMYLCASSFDTNYGYTFGSGTRLTVV.

The rearrangement joins TRBV7-2 to TRBJ2-1; TRBD1 might be the D (5 bases). V was clipped by 1 base and J by 4 bases, with 11 bases between them. The CDR3 covers 15 residues. Germline CDR1 and CDR2: SGHTA and FQGNSA. The CDR3 is CASSLEQAGYNEQFF. In DNA form, the CDR3 reads TGTGCCAGCAGCTTAGAGCAGGCAGGGTACAATGAGCAGTTCTTC. Together with reference TRBV7-2 and TRBJ2-1, the CDR3 gives the full variable domain: GAGVSQSPSNKVTEKGKDVELRCDPISGHTALYWYRQSLGQGLEFLIYFQGNSAPDKSGLPSDRFSAERTGGSVSTLTIQRTQQEDSAVYLCASSLEQAGYNEQFFGPGTRLTVL.

V is TRBV5-1 and J is TRBJ2-7, with TRBD1 matching over 7 bases. The V gene end was trimmed by 4 bases and the J gene end by 4 bases; junction bases not matched to a gene: 11. CDR3 length: 15 residues. Germline CDR1 reads SGHRS; CDR2 reads YFSETQ. The CDR3 nucleotides read TGCGCCAGCAGCCCAGGCCGACAGGGTCTATACGAGCAGTACTTC. This sequence encodes CASSPGRQGLYEQYF.

The chain is built from TRBV11-2 and TRBJ1-5; maybe TRBD1 (5 bases). Germline values: CDR1 SGHAT, CDR2 FQNNGV. This CDR3 has 15 residues. Deletions cut 6 bases from V and 0 bases from J, with 12 bases between. The CDR3 region has the DNA TGTGCCAGCAGGAAGGGACTTAATAGCAATCAGCCCCAGCATTTT. Protein sequence: CASRKGLNSNQPQHF.

This sequence joins TRBV19 and TRBJ2-5; 8 positions agree with TRBD2. This CDR3 is 14 amino acids long. Per the germline V gene, CDR1 is LNHDA and CDR2 is SQIVND (reference sequence). V was clipped by 5 bases and J by 4 bases; unmatched bases: 6. The CDR3 spells CASSVSGGRETQYF. The CDR3 region has the DNA TGTGCCAGTAGTGTCTCGGGGGGGCGAGAGACCCAGTACTTC. Filled out from reference TRBV19 and TRBJ2-5, the complete variable domain reads DGGITQSPKYLFRKEGQNVTLSCEQNLNHDAMYWYRQDPGQGLRLIYYSQIVNDFQKGDIAEGYSVSREKKESFPLTVTSAQKNPTAFYLCASSVSGGRETQYFGPGTRLLVL.

The chain employs TRBV7-2 and TRBJ2-1, with D unresolved. The germline V and J ends were trimmed by 1 base and 5 bases, with 6 bases remaining between them. CDR3 size: 13 residues. Germline CDR1 SGHTA, CDR2 FQGNSA. The chain's CDR3 is CASSLVYDNEQFF. The CDR3, as DNA: TGTGCCAGCAGCTTAGTATATGACAATGAGCAGTTCTTC.

This chain connects TRBV4-1 to TRBJ1-4, with 7 bases fitting TRBD1. Unmatched junction bases numbered 5, after V lost 1 base and J lost 0 bases. Germline CDR1 MGHRA, CDR2 YSYEKL. This CDR3 has 17 residues. The CDR3 bases are TGCGCCAGCAGCCAAGGACAGGGCTGGCCAACTAATGAAAAACTGTTTTTT. Amino acid sequence: CASSQGQGWPTNEKLFF.

This chain's CDR3 is CSPAAGWETQYF. Written as DNA, the CDR3 is TGCAGCCCCGCGGCGGGGTGGGAGACCCAGTACTTC. The chain combines TRBV29-1 with TRBJ2-5; tentative D call: TRBD2 (6 bases). This CDR3 contains 12 residues. The germline V gene encodes CDR1 SQVTM and CDR2 ANQGSEA. V lost 8 bases and J 5 bases, leaving 15 bases between the germline ends.

This clone has only one observation. V usage is TRBV5-4 and J usage is TRBJ1-2, with TRBD1 identical over 8 bases. CDR3 length equals 17 residues. Germline V gene data show CDR1 as SGHNT and CDR2 as YYREEE (reference sequence). J was trimmed by 4 bases and V by 5 bases; bases with no gene match: 16. This CDR3 is CASSVGQGAGRGYGYTF. CDR3 in DNA: TGTGCCAGCAGTGTTGGGCAGGGGGCGGGAAGGGGCTATGGCTACACCTTC. The full variable domain, completed using reference TRBV5-4 and TRBJ1-2, is ETGVTQSPTHLIKTRGQQVTLRCSSQSGHNTVSWYQQALGQGPQFIFQYYREEENGRGNFPPRFSGLQFPNYSSELNVNALELDDSALYLCASSVGQGAGRGYGYTFGSGTRLTVV.

As regards this clone: The junction does not match germline at one end; this may be a read error. CDR3 nucleotide sequence: TGTGCCAGGAGTGACAGGGGGTATCAGCCCCAGCATTTT. It specifies CARSDRGYQPQHF. The chain has TRBV6-4 and TRBJ1-5; 9 bases map to TRBD1. The CDR3 is 13 residues long. Germline V gene lookup returns CDR1 MRHNA and CDR2 SNTAGT.

The genes are TRBV5-4 and TRBJ2-2; 8 bases fit TRBD1. This CDR3 contains 16 residues. Germline V gene data show CDR1 as SGHNT and CDR2 as YYREEE (reference sequence). V lost 5 bases, J lost 0 bases, and 6 bases stayed unmatched. The CDR3 nucleotides are TGTGCCAGCAGTCCACCGGGACAGGCGAACACCGGGGAGCTGTTTTTT. It codes for CASSPPGQANTGELFF. Supplemented by reference TRBV5-4 and TRBJ2-2, the full variable domain reads ETGVTQSPTHLIKTRGQQVTLRCSSQSGHNTVSWYQQALGQGPQFIFQYYREEENGRGNFPPRFSGLQFPNYSSELNVNALELDDSALYLCASSPPGQANTGELFFGEGSRLTVL.

A single count supports this clone. V and J are TRBV7-2 and TRBJ2-7, with D maybe TRBD2 (5 bases). Germline V gene sequence: CDR1 SGHTA, CDR2 FQGNSA. V lost 1 base to trimming and J lost 0 bases, with 7 bases between them. The CDR3 length is 14 residues. CDR3 in amino acids: CASSLGTFSYEQYF. The CDR3 DNA is TGTGCCAGCAGCTTAGGGACTTTCTCCTACGAGCAGTACTTC.

The chain links TRBV27 to TRBJ2-7; a weak D match, TRBD1 (6 bases). CDR1 and CDR2 from the germline V gene are MNHEY and SMNVEV (reference sequence). This CDR3 region has 15 residues. V shed 5 bases and J shed 0 bases, with 14 bases lying between them. The CDR3 DNA follows: TGTGCCAGCAGTCAGGGGTATGGAAGCTCCTACGAGCAGTACTTC. Its translation: CASSQGYGSSYEQYF.

The chain links TRBV28 to TRBJ1-1, with TRBD1 as a possible D gene (5 bases). The germline V gene has CDR1 MDHEN and CDR2 SYDVKM. The CDR3 loop spans 15 amino acids. V lost 2 bases and J 6 bases, leaving 16 bases between the germline ends. This CDR3 is CASSLGGSGPAEAFF. The CDR3 bases are TGTGCCAGCAGTTTAGGCGGATCAGGGCCTGCTGAAGCTTTCTTT.

The J gene is TRBJ2-2, the V gene TRBV7-3, with no clear D. V was clipped by 7 bases and J by 6 bases, with 15 bases between them. The length of the CDR3 is 14 residues. Per the germline V gene, CDR1 is SGHTA and CDR2 is FQGTGA. The CDR3 region has the DNA TGTGCCAGCACCCAAAGTCCAGCGCCCGGGGAGCTGTTTTTT. This sequence encodes CASTQSPAPGELFF.

In this sample, this clone turned up once. The J gene is TRBJ2-7, the V gene TRBV28, with 7 bases fitting TRBD2. V dropped 5 bases and J dropped 2; count of bases not matched to a gene: 12. The CDR3 runs 16 residues. Germline V gene data show CDR1 as MDHEN and CDR2 as SYDVKM. CDR3 residues: CASSPAGGTGPYEQYF. The CDR3 DNA is TGTGCCAGCAGTCCCGCCGGGGGGACTGGACCCTACGAGCAGTACTTC.

The chain carries TRBV29-1 and TRBJ2-3; 12 nucleotides align to TRBD2. The V segment lost 0 bases and the J segment 4 bases; nucleotides outside the gene matches: 5. The CDR3 is 16 amino acids. Germline V gene lookup returns CDR1 SQVTM and CDR2 ANQGSEA. CDR3 nucleotides: TGCAGCGTTGAAGAGGGCTCTAGCGGGGGGGCAGATACGCAGTATTTT. It translates to CSVEEGSSGGADTQYF.

The rearrangement uses TRBV7-2 and TRBJ2-7, with 11 bases that match TRBD2. The CDR3 loop spans 15 amino acids. CDR1 is SGHTA, CDR2 FQGNSA, per germline. V lost 1 base and J lost 7; bases outside the gene matches: 6. As DNA, the CDR3 is TGTGCCAGCAGCTTAGAGGTAGCGGGGGGGCGGGAGCAGTACTTC. Amino acids: CASSLEVAGGREQYF.

The chain joins TRBV7-2 to TRBJ1-5; a possible D gene is TRBD1 (6 bases). The CDR3 is made up of 17 amino acids. Deletions cut 2 bases from V and 2 bases from J, with 16 bases between. Germline assignment: CDR1 SGHTA and CDR2 FQGNSA. The CDR3 DNA reads as TGTGCCAGCAGCTTACGACCCAGGGCAGGGGGCAATCAGCCCCAGCATTTT. This sequence encodes CASSLRPRAGGNQPQHF.

CDR3 DNA sequence: TGTGCCAGCAGCGTCGACAGGGATGGAGAAAAACTGTTTTTT. Its protein product is CASSVDRDGEKLFF. This chain joins TRBV9 and TRBJ1-4; TRBD1 aligns across 7 bases. In germline, CDR1 is SGDLS, CDR2 YYNGEE. The V and J ends lost 2 bases and 8 bases, in that order; junction bases with no gene match: 6. The CDR3 consists of 14 residues.

This clone was seen a single time. The V and J genes are TRBV5-6 and TRBJ1-4; 9 bases are shared with TRBD1. V was clipped by 4 bases and J by 10 bases; unmatched bases: 20. This CDR3 comprises 18 residues. From germline, CDR1 is SGHDT and CDR2 YYEEEE. This CDR3 is CASSPLGGPGTGTRKLFF. The CDR3 nucleotides read TGTGCCAGCAGCCCCCTAGGCGGCCCCGGGACAGGGACAAGAAAACTGTTTTTT.

The J gene is TRBJ2-2, the V gene TRBV7-3; 9 positions match TRBD2. The germline gives CDR1 SGHTA, CDR2 FQGTGA. CDR3 length: 13 amino acids. Unmatched junction bases numbered 2, after V lost 5 bases and J lost 7 bases. CDR3: CASSTSGRGELFF. The CDR3 bases are TGTGCCAGCAGCACTAGCGGGCGCGGGGAGCTGTTTTTT.